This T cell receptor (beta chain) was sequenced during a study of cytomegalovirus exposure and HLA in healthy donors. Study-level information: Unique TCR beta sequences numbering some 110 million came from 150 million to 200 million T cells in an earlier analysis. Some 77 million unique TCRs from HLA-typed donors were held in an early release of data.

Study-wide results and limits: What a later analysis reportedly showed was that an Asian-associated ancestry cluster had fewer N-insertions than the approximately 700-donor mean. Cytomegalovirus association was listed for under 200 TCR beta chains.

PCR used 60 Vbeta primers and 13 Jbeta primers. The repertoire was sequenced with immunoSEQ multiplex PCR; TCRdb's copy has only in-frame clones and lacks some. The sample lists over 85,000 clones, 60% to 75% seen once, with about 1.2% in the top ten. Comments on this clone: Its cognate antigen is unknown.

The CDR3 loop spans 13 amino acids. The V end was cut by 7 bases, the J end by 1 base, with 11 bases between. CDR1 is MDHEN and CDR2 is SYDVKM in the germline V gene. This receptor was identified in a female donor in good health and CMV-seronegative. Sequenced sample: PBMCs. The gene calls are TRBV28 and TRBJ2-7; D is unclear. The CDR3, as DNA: TGTGCCAGCACTCCAGGCCAATCCTACGAGCAGTACTTC. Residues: CASTPGQSYEQYF.